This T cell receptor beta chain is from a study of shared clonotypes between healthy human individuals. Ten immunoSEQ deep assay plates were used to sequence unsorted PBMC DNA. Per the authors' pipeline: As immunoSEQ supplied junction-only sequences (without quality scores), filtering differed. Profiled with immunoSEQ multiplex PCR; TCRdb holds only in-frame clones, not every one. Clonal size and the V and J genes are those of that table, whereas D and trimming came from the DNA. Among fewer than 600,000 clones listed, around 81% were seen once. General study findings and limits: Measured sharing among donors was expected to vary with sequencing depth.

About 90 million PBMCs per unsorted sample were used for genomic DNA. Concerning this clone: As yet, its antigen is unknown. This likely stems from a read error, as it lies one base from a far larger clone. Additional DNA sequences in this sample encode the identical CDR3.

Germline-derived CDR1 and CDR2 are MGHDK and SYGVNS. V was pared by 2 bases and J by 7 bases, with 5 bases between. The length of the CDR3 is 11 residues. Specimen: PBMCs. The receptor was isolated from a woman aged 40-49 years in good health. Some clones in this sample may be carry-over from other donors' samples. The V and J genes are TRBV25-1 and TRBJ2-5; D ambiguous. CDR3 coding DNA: TGTGCCAGCAGTGAAGGATGGACCCAGTACTTC. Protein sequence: CASSEGWTQYF. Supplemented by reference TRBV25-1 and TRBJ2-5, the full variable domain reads EADIYQTPRYLVIGTGKKITLECSQTMGHDKMYWYQQDPGMELHLIHYSYGVNSTEKGDLSSESTVSRIRTEHFPLTLESARPSHTSQYLCASSEGWTQYFGPGTRLLVL.